This T cell receptor (beta chain) emerged from a study of cytomegalovirus exposure and HLA in healthy donors. Germline V CDR1 and CDR2: SGHTA, FQGNSA. The CDR3 loop spans 16 amino acids. V lost 3 bases to trimming and J lost 2 bases, with 15 bases between them. Findings and caveats of the study: TCR sequences were mostly rare, though some public TCRs occurred in many donors. CMV serostatus was the only immune exposure information that was available. Later analysis showed TCR association rates varying by HLA locus, highest for DRB1 and lowest for HLA-C. One variant, a missense change in DCLRE1C, was linked in a later analysis to TCR beta V- and J-gene trimming.

On this clone itself: The antigen remains unidentified.

Amplification used 60 Vbeta primers and 13 Jbeta primers. Profiling relied on immunoSEQ multiplex PCR, and the TCRdb table lists in-frame clones only, not all of them. The table shows 150,000 or so clones, with just under 85% occurring only once. This sequence joins TRBV7-2 and TRBJ2-3; D uncertain. Specimen: PBMCs. This TCR derives from a woman aged 40-49 years in good health and CMV-seronegative. CDR3 nucleotides: TGTGCCAGCAGCTTCCTTCTGCAGGTTCCCACAGATACGCAGTATTTT. Its protein is CASSFLLQVPTDTQYF.